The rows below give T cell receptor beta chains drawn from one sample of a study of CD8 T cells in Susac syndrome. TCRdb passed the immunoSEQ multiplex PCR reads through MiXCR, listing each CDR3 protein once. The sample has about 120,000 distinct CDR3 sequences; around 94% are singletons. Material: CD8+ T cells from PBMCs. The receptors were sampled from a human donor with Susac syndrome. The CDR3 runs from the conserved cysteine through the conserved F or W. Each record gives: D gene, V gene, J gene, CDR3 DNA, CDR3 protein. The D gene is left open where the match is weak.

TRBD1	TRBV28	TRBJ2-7	TGTGCCAGCAGTCCCCGACAGGGGATCTCCTACGAGCAGTACTTC	CASSPRQGISYEQYF
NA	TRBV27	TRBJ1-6	TGTGCCAGCAGTTTAGACGGTACAGGTTCACCCCTCCACTTT	CASSLDGTGSPLHF
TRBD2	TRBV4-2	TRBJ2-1	TGTGCCAGCAGCCAAGACCAACTAGCGGGGGGGGACAATGAGCAGTTCTTC	CASSQDQLAGGDNEQFF
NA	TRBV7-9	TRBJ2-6	TGTGCCAGCAGCTTAACAGGGTATGGTGGGGCCAACGTCCTGACTTTC	CASSLTGYGGANVLTF
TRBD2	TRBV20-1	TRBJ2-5	TGCAGTGCCTCAAGCGTGGGCGGGGGGACCCAAGAGACCCAGTACTTC	CSASSVGGGTQETQYF
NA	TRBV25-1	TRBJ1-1	TGTGCCAGCAGTGAATACGTGAACACTGAAGCTTTCTTT	CASSEYVNTEAFF
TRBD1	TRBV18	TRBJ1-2	TGTGCCAGCTCACCGGGGGGACAGCCCATCTATGGCTACACCTTC	CASSPGGQPIYGYTF
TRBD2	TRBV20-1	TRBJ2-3	TGCAGTGCCCCCGGGGGTCTAGCGGGAGATATAGATACGCAGTATTTT	CSAPGGLAGDIDTQYF
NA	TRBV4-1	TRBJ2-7	TGCGCCAGCAGCGCAGGGGCCCTCTCCGGCGAGCAGTACTTC	CASSAGALSGEQYF
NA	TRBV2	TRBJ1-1	TGTGCCAGCAACCGATTCGTCGTGACACAGAACACTGAAGCTTTCTTT	CASNRFVVTQNTEAFF
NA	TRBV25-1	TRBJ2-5	TGTGCCAGCAGTGAATTCAACGAGGGGGAGACCCAGTACTTC	CASSEFNEGETQYF
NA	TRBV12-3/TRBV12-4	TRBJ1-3	TGTGCCAGCAGTTTGGGGAACACCATATATTTT	CASSLGNTIYF
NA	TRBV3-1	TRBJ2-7	TGTGCCAGCAGCCAAGTCCCGTACCGGTCCTCCTACGAGCAGTACTTC	CASSQVPYRSSYEQYF
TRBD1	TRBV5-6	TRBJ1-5	TGTGCCAGCAGCGAGGGACAGGGCGATCAGCCCCAGCATTTT	CASSEGQGDQPQHF
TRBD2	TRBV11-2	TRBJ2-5	TGTGCCAGCAGCCCAGTCGACCTAGCGGGGGACCCCCGGGAGACCCAGTACTTC	CASSPVDLAGDPRETQYF